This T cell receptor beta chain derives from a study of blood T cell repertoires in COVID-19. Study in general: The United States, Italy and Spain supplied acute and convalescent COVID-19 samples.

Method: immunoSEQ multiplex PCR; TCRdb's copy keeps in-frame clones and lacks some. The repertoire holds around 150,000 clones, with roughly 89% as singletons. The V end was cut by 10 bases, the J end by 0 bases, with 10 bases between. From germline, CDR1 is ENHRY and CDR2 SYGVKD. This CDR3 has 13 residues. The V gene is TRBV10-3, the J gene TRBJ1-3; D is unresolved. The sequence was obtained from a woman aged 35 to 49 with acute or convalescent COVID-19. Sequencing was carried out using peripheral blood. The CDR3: CASLETSGNTIYF. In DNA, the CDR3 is TGTGCCAGCCTAGAAACCTCTGGAAACACCATATATTTT.